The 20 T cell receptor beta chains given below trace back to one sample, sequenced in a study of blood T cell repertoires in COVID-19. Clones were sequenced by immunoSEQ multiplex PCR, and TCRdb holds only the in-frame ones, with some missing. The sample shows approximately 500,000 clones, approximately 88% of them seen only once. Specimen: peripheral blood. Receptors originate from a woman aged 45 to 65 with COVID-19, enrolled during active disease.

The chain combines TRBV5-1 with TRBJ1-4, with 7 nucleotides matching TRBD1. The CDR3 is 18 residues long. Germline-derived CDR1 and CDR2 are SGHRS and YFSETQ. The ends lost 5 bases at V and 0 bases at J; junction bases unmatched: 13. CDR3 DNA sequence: TGCGCCAGCAGTCGAAAAAAGACAGGGACTGCAACTAATGAAAAACTGTTTTTT. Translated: CASSRKKTGTATNEKLFF.

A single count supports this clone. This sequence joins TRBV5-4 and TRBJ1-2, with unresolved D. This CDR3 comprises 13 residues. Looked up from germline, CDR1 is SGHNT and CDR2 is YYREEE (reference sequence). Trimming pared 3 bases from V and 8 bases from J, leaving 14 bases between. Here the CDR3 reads CASSSEVYKGYTF. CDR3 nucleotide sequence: TGTGCCAGCAGCTCGGAGGTGTATAAGGGCTACACCTTC.

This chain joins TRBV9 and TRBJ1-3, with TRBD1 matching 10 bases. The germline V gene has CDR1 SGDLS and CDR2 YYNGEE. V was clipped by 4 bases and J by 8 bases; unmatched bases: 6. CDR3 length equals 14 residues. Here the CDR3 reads CASSPQDRGDTIYF. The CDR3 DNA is TGTGCCAGCAGCCCCCAGGACAGGGGGGACACCATATATTTT.

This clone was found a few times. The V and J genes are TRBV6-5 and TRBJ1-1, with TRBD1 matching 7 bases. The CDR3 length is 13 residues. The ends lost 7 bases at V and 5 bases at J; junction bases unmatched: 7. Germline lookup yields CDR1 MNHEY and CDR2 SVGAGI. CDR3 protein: CASTGQVWTEAFF. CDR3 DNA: TGTGCCAGCACCGGACAGGTTTGGACTGAAGCTTTCTTT.

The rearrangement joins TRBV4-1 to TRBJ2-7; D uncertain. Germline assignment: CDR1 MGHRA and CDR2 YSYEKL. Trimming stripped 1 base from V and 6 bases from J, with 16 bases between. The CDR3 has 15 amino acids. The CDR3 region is CASSQVGRSFSEQYF. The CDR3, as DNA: TGCGCCAGCAGCCAAGTTGGCAGATCTTTCAGCGAGCAGTACTTC.

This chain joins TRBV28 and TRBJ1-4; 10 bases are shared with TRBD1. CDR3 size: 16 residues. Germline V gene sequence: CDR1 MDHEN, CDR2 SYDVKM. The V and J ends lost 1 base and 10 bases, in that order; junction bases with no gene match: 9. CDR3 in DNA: TGTGCCAGCAGTTTATTCGGAGGACAGGGGGACGTAAAACTGTTTTTT. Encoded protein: CASSLFGGQGDVKLFF.

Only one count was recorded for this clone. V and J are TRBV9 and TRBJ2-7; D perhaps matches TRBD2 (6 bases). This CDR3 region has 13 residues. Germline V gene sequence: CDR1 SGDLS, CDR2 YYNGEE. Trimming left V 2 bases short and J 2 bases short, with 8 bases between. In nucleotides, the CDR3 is TGTGCCAGCAGCGTTGGCGGGACCTACGAGCAGTACTTC. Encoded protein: CASSVGGTYEQYF.

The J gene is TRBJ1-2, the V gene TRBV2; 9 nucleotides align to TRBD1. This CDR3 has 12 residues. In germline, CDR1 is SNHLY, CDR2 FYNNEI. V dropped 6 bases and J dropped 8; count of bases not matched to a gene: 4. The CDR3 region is CASRRGQGGYTF. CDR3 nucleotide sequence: TGTGCCAGCAGGAGGGGACAGGGAGGCTACACCTTC.

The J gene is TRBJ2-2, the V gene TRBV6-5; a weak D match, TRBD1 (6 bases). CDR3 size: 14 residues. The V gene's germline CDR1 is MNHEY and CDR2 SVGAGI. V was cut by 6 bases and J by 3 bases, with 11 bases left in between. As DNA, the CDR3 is TGTGCCAGCAGCCTTACAGGGTACACCGGGGAGCTGTTTTTT. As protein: CASSLTGYTGELFF.

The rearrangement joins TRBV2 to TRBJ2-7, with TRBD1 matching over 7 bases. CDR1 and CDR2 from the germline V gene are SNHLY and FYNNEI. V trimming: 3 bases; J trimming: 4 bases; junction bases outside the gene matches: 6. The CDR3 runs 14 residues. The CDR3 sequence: CASSDRGSLYEQYF. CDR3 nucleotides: TGTGCCAGCAGTGACAGGGGGAGCTTGTACGAGCAGTACTTC.

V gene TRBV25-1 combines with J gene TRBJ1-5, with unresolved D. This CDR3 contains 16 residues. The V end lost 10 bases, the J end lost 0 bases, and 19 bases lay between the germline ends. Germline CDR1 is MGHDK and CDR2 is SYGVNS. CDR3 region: CAIRGSLKYSNQPQHF. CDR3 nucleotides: TGTGCCATCCGGGGATCCCTCAAATATAGCAATCAGCCCCAGCATTTT.

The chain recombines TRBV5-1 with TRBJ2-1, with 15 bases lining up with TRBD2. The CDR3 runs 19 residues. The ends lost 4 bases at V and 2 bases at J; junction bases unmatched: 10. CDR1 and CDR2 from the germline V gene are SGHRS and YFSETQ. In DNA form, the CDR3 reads TGCGCCAGCAGCCGGGATGGACTAGCGGGGGGGCCCCCCTACAATGAGCAGTTCTTC. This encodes CASSRDGLAGGPPYNEQFF.

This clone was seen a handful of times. CDR3: CASSLQVANYGYTF. As DNA, the CDR3 is TGTGCCAGCAGCTTACAGGTCGCTAACTATGGCTACACCTTC. V and J are TRBV5-4 and TRBJ1-2; tentatively, D is TRBD1 (5 bases). The CDR3 runs 14 residues. In germline, CDR1 is SGHNT, CDR2 YYREEE (reference sequence). The germline V and J ends were trimmed by 2 bases and 0 bases, with 8 bases remaining between them.

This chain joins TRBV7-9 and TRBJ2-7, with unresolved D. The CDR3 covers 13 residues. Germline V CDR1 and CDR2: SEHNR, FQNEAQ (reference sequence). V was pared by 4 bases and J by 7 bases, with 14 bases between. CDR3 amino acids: CASSSLVTWEQYF. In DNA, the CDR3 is TGTGCCAGCAGCTCCCTCGTGACATGGGAGCAGTACTTC.

DNA for the CDR3: TGTGCCAGCAGCCTAAGACAGCTTCAGGGCAATGAGCAGTTCTTC. Translation gives CASSLRQLQGNEQFF. This chain links TRBV7-6 with TRBJ2-1, with a weak D call TRBD1 (5 bases). Trimming cost V 5 bases and J 6 bases, with 17 bases left between them. The germline gives CDR1 SGHVS, CDR2 FNYEAQ. This CDR3 is built from 15 residues.

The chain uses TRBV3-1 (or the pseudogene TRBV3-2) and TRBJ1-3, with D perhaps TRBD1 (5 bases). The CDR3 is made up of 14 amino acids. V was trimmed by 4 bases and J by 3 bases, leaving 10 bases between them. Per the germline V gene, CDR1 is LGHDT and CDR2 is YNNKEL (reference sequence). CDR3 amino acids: CASSPGNVGNTIYF. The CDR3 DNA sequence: TGTGCCAGCAGCCCAGGGAATGTTGGAAACACCATATATTTT.

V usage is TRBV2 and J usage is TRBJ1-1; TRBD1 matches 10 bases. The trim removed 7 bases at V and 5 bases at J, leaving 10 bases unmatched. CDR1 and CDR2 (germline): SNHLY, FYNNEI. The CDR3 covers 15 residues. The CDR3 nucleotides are TGTGCCAGCATAGACGCCGGGACAGGGGAAACTGAAGCTTTCTTT. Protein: CASIDAGTGETEAFF.

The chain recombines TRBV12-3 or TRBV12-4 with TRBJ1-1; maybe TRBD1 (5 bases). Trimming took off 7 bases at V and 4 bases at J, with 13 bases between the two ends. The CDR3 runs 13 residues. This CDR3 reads CASTPQGSTEAFF. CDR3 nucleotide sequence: TGTGCCAGCACCCCCCAGGGAAGCACTGAAGCTTTCTTT.

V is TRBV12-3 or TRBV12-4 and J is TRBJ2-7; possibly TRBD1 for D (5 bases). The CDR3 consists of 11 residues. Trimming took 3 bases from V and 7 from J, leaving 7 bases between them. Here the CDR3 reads CASSFQGEQYF. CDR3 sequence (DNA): TGTGCCAGCAGTTTTCAGGGAGAGCAGTACTTC.

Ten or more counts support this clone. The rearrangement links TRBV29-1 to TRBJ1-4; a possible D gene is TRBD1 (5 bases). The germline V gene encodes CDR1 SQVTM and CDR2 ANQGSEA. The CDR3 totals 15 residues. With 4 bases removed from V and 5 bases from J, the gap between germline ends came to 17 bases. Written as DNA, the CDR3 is TGCAGCGTTGTCAATCGCGCAGGGTTAAATGAAAAACTGTTTTTT. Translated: CSVVNRAGLNEKLFF.